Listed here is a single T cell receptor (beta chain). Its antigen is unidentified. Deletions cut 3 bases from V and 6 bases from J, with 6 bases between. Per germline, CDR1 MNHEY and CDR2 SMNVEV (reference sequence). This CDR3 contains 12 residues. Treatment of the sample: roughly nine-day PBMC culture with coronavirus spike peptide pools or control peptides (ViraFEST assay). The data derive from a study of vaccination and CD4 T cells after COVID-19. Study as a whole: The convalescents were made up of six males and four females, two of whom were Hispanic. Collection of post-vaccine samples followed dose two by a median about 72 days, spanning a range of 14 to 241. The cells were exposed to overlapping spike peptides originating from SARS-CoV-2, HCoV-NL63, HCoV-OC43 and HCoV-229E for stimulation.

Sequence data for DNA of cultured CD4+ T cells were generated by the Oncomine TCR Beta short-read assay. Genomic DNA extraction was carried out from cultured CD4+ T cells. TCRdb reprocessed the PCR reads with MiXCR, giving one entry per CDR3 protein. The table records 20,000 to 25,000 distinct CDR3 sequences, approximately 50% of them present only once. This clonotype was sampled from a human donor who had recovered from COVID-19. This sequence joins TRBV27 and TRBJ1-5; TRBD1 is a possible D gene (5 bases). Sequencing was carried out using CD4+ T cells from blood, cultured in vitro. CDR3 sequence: CASSFQGQPQHF. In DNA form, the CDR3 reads TGTGCCAGCAGTTTTCAGGGTCAGCCCCAGCATTTT.